The T cell receptor (beta chain) under discussion was sequenced for a study of OX40 agonist ivuxolimab in advanced cancers. The wider study: An agonistic anti-OX40 (CD134) antibody, ivuxolimab, was used to treat the patients.

The table came from immunoSEQ multiplex PCR; TCRdb's copy has only in-frame clones and leaves some out. Counted here are about 55,000 clones, around four fifths occurring once; the ten biggest clones make up 3.5% to 4%. Worth noting for this clone: Its antigen is unknown.

Findings of the study overall: Compared with CD4+, CD8+ T cells on average had more expanded clones.

This specimen was CD4+ or CD8+ T cells sorted from blood, taken in a trial of the OX40 agonist ivuxolimab. The clonotype was recovered from an adult with an advanced solid tumor such as melanoma, head and neck, liver or kidney cancer.

CDR3 region: CASSPLSGGARADTQYF. CDR3 bases: TGCGCCAGCAGCCCCCTAAGCGGGGGGGCCAGGGCAGATACGCAGTATTTT. The genes are TRBV5-1 and TRBJ2-3, with 10 bases lining up with TRBD2. The length of the CDR3 is 17 residues. CDR1 SGHRS and CDR2 YFSETQ come from the germline V gene. V lost 4 bases to trimming and J lost 4 bases; unmatched junction nucleotides: 12.